The clone carrying this TCR beta chain was counted only a few times. The sample originates from a study of CD8+ T cells in alopecia areata. This CDR3 is built from 14 residues. V was clipped by 5 bases and J by 7 bases, with 12 bases between them. Germline-derived CDR1 and CDR2 are LGHNA and YSLEER. Following RNA extraction, reverse transcription yielded cDNA that acted as the sequencing template. Here immunoSEQ multiplex PCR was the method, and the copy in TCRdb shows in-frame clones only, minus some. The sample has approximately 31,000 clones, 60% to 85% seen once. This clonotype was sampled from a human donor with alopecia areata. The rearrangement links TRBV4-3 to TRBJ1-6; D remains unclear. The sequenced sample consisted of NKG2D-low CD8+ T cells sorted from blood. The CDR3 loop is CASSASLDNSPLHF. As DNA, the CDR3 is TGCGCCAGCAGCGCTAGCCTGGACAATTCACCCCTCCACTTT.